The 9 T cell receptor beta chains below all came from one sample that was sequenced in a study of blood T cell dynamics during melanoma immunotherapy. Here immunoSEQ multiplex PCR was the method, and the copy in TCRdb shows in-frame clones only, minus some. Of about 10,000 clones listed, about 86% are singletons. Time point indicated: pre-treatment baseline. The material sequenced was blood, taken from a patient treated with checkpoint blockade. These receptors were obtained from a human donor with melanoma.

The chain carries TRBV29-1 and TRBJ1-1; tentatively, D is TRBD1 (6 bases). Germline assignment: CDR1 SQVTM and CDR2 ANQGSEA. With 3 bases removed from V and 5 bases from J, the gap between germline ends came to 22 bases. CDR3 length: 16 amino acids. The CDR3 protein is CSVELARGAPQTEAFF. The CDR3 DNA reads TGCAGCGTTGAGTTGGCCAGGGGCGCACCTCAGACTGAAGCTTTCTTT.

V and J are TRBV11-2 and TRBJ2-7, with D possibly TRBD2 on 6 matching bases. The germline V gene encodes CDR1 SGHAT and CDR2 FQNNGV. Deletions cut 5 bases from V and 6 bases from J, with 8 bases between. This CDR3 is 11 amino acids long. The CDR3 sequence: CASSPGAEQYF. The CDR3 DNA follows: TGTGCCAGCAGCCCGGGAGCCGAGCAGTACTTC.

The chain uses TRBV4-1 and TRBJ2-1, with D possibly matching TRBD2 (7 bases). The CDR3 runs 19 residues. Trimming pared 1 base from V and 6 bases from J, leaving 25 bases between. The germline V gene encodes CDR1 MGHRA and CDR2 YSYEKL. The CDR3 nucleotides read TGCGCCAGCAGCCAAGTTGGATTGATGACGGGGGGCAGCTTCAATGAGCAGTTCTTC. Translated, it gives CASSQVGLMTGGSFNEQFF.

V gene TRBV6-5 combines with J gene TRBJ2-5; the match to TRBD2 covers 12 bases. Germline V gene lookup returns CDR1 MNHEY and CDR2 SVGAGI. The CDR3 is 14 residues long. V shed 9 bases, J shed 4 bases, and the junction held 6 bases outside the gene matches. The CDR3 reads CASGKGLAGETQYF. The CDR3 nucleotides are TGTGCCAGTGGGAAGGGACTAGCGGGAGAGACCCAGTACTTC.

V and J are TRBV6-1 and TRBJ2-7, with unresolved D. The germline V and J ends were trimmed by 3 bases and 6 bases, with 15 bases remaining between them. This CDR3 is 14 amino acids long. Germline-derived CDR1 and CDR2 are MNHNS and SASEGT. CDR3 DNA sequence: TGTGCCAGCAGTGACTTGGCCTTAGCCCGCGAGCAGTACTTC. Protein: CASSDLALAREQYF.

This chain links TRBV7-9 with TRBJ2-3; D remains unclear. The CDR3 has 16 residues. The V gene lost 1 base and the J gene lost 8 bases, with 19 bases spanning the gap. In germline, CDR1 is SEHNR, CDR2 FQNEAQ (reference sequence). The CDR3 nucleotides are TGTGCCAGCAGCTTAGGTCTTTCCCCCGGAACTGGTACGCAGTATTTT. Translation gives CASSLGLSPGTGTQYF.

The rearrangement uses TRBV29-1 and TRBJ1-1, with 9 positions matching TRBD1. Germline trimming cut 6 bases from V and 3 bases from J; bases unmatched to any gene: 8. The length of the CDR3 is 14 residues. The germline gives CDR1 SQVTM, CDR2 ANQGSEA. As DNA, the CDR3 is TGCAGCGTCCTACCCTGGACAGGGGACACTGAAGCTTTCTTT. Translated, it gives CSVLPWTGDTEAFF. Complete variable domain (other parts from reference TRBV29-1 and TRBJ1-1): SAVISQKPSRDICQRGTSLTIQCQVDSQVTMMFWYRQQPGQSLTLIATANQGSEATYESGFVIDKFPISRPNLTFSTLTVSNMSPEDSSIYLCSVLPWTGDTEAFFGQGTRLTVV.

This clone was counted between two and nine times. The chain couples TRBV2 to TRBJ2-6; D unclear. This CDR3 region has 16 residues. Trimming left V 4 bases short and J 1 base short, with 11 bases between. Germline-derived CDR1 and CDR2 are SNHLY and FYNNEI. CDR3 sequence reads: CASSGGGVSGANVLTF. The CDR3 DNA is TGTGCCAGCAGTGGGGGTGGGGTATCTGGGGCCAACGTCCTGACTTTC.

The chain joins TRBV2 to TRBJ1-2, with D unresolved. The CDR3 length is 15 residues. The germline gives CDR1 SNHLY, CDR2 FYNNEI. Trimming removed 4 bases from V and 7 bases from J, with 19 bases in between. DNA of the CDR3: TGTGCCAGCAGTGCACGGGGAATAGTTTCCGTTGGCTACACCTTC. It specifies CASSARGIVSVGYTF.